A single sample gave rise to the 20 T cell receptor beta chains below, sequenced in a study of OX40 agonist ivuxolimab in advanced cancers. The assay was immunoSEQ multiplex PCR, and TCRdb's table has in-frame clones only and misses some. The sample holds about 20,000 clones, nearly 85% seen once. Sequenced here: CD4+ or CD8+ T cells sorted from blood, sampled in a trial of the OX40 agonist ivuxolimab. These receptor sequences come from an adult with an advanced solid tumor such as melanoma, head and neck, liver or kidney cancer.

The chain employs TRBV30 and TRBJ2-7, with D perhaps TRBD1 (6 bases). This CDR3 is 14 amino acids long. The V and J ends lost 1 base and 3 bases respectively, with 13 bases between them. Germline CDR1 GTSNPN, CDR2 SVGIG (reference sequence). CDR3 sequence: CAWSEGVGFYEQYF. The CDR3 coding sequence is TGTGCCTGGAGTGAGGGGGTTGGTTTCTACGAGCAGTACTTC.

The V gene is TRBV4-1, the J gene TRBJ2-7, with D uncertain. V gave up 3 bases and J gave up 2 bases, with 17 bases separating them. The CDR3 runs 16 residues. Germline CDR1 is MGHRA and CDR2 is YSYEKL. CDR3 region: CASSHPKEVPTYEQYF. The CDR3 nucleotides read TGCGCCAGCAGCCACCCTAAGGAAGTCCCTACCTACGAGCAGTACTTC.

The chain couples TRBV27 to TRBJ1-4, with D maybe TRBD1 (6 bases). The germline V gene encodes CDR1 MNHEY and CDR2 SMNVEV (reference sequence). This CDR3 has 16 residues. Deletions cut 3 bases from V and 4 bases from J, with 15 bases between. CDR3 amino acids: CASSLGYDRSNEKLFF. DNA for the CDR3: TGTGCCAGCAGTTTGGGCTACGACAGGAGTAATGAAAAACTGTTTTTT.

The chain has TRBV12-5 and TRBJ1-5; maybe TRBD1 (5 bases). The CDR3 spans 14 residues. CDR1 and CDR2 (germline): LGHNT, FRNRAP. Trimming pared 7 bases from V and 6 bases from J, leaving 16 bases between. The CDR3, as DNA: TGTGCTAGTGCAAGAGGTGGGGGGGGTCAGCCCCAGCATTTT. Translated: CASARGGGGQPQHF.

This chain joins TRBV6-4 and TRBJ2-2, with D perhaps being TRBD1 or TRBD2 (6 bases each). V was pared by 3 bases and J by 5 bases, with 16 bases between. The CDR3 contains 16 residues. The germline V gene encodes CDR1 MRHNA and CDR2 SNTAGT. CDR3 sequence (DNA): TGTGCCAGCAGTGAATCCCCAGGGGCGGGGACCGGGGAGCTGTTTTTT. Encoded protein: CASSESPGAGTGELFF.

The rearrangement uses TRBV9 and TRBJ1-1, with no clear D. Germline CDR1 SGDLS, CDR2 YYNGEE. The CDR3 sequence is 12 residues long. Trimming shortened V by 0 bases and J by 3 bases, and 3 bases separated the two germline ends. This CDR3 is CASSVGDTEAFF. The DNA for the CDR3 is TGTGCCAGCAGCGTAGGGGACACTGAAGCTTTCTTT.

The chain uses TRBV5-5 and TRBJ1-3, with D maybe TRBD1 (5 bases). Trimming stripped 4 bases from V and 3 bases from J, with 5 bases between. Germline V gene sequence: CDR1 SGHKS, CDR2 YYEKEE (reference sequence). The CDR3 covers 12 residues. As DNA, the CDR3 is TGTGCCAGCAGCCAGGGTGGAAACACCATATATTTT. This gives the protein CASSQGGNTIYF.

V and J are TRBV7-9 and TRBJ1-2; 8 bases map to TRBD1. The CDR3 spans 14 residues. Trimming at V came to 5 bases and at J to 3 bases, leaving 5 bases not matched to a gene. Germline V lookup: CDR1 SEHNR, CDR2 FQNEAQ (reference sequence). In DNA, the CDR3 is TGTGCCAGCAGCGTCGACAGGGGAGACTATGGCTACACCTTC. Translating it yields CASSVDRGDYGYTF. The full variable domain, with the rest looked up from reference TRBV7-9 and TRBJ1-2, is DTGVSQNPRHKITKRGQNVTFRCDPISEHNRLYWYRQTLGQGPEFLTYFQNEAQLEKSRLLSDRFSAERPKGSFSTLEIQRTEQGDSAMYLCASSVDRGDYGYTFGSGTRLTVV.

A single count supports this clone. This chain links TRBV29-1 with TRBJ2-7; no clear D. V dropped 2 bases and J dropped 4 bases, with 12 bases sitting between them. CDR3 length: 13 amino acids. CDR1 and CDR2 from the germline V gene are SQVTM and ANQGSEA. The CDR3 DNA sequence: TGCAGCGTTGAAAGGCCCGGCGGTTACGAGCAGTACTTC. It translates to CSVERPGGYEQYF.

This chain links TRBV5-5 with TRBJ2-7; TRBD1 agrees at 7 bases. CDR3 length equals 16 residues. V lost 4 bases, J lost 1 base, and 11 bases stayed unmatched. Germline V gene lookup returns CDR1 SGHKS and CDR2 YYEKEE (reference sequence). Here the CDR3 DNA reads TGTGCCAGCAGCCAAGACCCCGGGACAGAATCCTACGAGCAGTACTTC. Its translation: CASSQDPGTESYEQYF.

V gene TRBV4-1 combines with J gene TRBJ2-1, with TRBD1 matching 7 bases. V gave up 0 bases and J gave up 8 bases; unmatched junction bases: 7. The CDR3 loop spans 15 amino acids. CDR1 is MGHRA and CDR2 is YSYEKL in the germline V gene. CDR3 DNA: TGCGCCAGCAGCCAAGAGACAGGGAGACGTGATGAGCAGTTCTTC. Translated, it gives CASSQETGRRDEQFF.

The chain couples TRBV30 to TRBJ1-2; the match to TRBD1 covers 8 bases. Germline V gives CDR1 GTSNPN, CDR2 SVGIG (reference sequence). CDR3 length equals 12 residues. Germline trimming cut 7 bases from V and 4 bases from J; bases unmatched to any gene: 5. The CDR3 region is CAFWTGLYGYTF. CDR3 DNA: TGTGCCTTCTGGACAGGGCTCTATGGCTACACCTTC.

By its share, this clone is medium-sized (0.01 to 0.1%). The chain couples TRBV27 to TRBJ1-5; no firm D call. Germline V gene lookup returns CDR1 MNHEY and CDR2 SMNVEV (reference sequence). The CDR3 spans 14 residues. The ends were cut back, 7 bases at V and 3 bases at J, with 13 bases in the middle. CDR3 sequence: CASKGLGYNQPQHF. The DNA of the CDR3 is TGTGCCAGCAAAGGATTGGGCTACAATCAGCCCCAGCATTTT.

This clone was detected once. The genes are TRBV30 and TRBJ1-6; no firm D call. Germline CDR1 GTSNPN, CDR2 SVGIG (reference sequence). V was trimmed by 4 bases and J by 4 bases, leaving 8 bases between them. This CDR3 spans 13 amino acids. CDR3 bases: TGTGCCTGGAATACCGTTTATAATTCACCCCTCCACTTT. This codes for CAWNTVYNSPLHF.

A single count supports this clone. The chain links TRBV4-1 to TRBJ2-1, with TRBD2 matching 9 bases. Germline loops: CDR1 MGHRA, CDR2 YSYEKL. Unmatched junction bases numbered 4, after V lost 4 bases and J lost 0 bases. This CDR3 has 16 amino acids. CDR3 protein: CASSRHSGSSYNEQFF. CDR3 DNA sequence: TGCGCCAGCAGCCGTCATAGCGGGAGCTCCTACAATGAGCAGTTCTTC.

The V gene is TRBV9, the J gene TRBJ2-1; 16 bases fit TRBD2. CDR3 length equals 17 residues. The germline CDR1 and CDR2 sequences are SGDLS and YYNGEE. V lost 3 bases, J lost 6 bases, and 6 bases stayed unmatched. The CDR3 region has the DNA TGTGCCAGCAGCGCGGGGACTAGCGGGAGGGATCGCAATGAGCAGTTCTTC. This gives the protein CASSAGTSGRDRNEQFF.

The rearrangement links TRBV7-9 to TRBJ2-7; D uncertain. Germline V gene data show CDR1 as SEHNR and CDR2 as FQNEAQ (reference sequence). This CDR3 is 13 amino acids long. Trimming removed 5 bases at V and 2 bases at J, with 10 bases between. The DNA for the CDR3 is TGTGCCAGCAGCCCCCCCCGGGCCTACGAGCAGTACTTC. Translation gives CASSPPRAYEQYF.

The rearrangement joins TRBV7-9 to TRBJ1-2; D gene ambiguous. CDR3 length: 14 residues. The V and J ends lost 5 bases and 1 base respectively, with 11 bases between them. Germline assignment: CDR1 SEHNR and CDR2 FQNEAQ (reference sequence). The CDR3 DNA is TGTGCCAGCAGCCCCTTGACAAGTAACTATGGCTACACCTTC. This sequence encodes CASSPLTSNYGYTF.

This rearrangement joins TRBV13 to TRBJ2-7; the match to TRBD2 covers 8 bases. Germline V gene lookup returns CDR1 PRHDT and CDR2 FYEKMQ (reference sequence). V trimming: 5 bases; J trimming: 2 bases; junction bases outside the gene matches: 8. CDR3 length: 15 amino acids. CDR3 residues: CASSAGTSGPYEQYF. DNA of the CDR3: TGTGCCAGCAGCGCCGGAACTAGCGGACCCTACGAGCAGTACTTC.

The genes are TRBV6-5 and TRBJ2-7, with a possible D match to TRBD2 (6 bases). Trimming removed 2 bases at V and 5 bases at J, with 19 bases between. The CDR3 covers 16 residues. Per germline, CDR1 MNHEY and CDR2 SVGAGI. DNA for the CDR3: TGTGCCAGCAGTTACGTCCGGGCCGGGAGAATCGACGAGCAGTACTTC. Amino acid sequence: CASSYVRAGRIDEQYF.